This T cell receptor beta chain was sequenced during a study of T cell responses to AZD1222 COVID-19 vaccine (dated by TCRdb to the early 2020s). With respect to the entire study: TCR sequencing was performed for about 250 trial participants, of whom roughly 200 were given two doses of AZD1222 and some 26 were given two doses of MenACWY control vaccine. Trial participants were enrolled by age into subgroups of 18-55, 56-69 and 70-plus years, and about 150, 27 and 61 TCR-sequenced participants, respectively, were included in these subgroups.

What the authors observed across the whole study: Reportedly, close to half of the unique spike-specific TCRs recognized epitopes lying outside the regions that are mutated in the B.1.351 and B.1.1.7 variants. The 56-69-year group was small, and its depth increase did not reach significance, likely because of low power. Because no samples from the day 14 peak response were available, repertoires could be characterized only after the peak T cell response. The whole spike protein was spanned by vaccine-associated CD4 TCRs, and dominant responses were seen in regions 160-218 and 743-854. Most participants were white British and females outnumbered males, and the authors suggested that clonal diversity may have been underestimated. After two AZD1222 doses, spike-specific TCR breadth and depth were significantly higher than at day 0 and than in MenACWY recipients. Conclusions about previously exposed vaccinees are limited, since just six AZD1222 recipients were seropositive for SARS-CoV-2 at baseline.

The CDR3 regions of human TCRbeta chains were analyzed by immunosequencing. Per the source publication's procedure: Repertoire TCRs were checked for matches against a reference library of SARS-CoV-2-specific TCRs that had been generated using the MIRA antigen-specificity platform. Breadth was defined as the fraction of unique TCRs that were SARS-CoV-2-associated, and depth was defined as the fraction of total T cells that were SARS-CoV-2-associated. Each spike-specific TCR was assigned to its reactive spike region and to a CD4 or CD8 class using the MIRA data. Log10-transformed breadth and depth values were compared by one-way ANOVA with Sidak's multiple comparisons tests. TCRdb obtained this table from immuneACCESS and retained in-frame rearrangements with V and J assigned. These tables miss some clones; where compared with another copy, unresolved V genes account for less than half of the shortfall, and the remainder is unexplained. Clonal size and the V and J genes are those of that table, whereas D and trimming came from the DNA. This sample has nearly 110,000 clones in its table, and about 85% of those were observed once. Jointly, the top ten make up 4.5% to 5.5% of the sample.

The meaning of the sample's time point label: about 28 days (+/-7) after the second vaccine dose. AZD1222 recipients whose second dose came at about 4 weeks and those whose second dose came at about 12 weeks were combined into one group, since spike-specific TCR depth and breadth did not differ between the two schedules. Samples from vaccinated people were obtained from the UK trials COV001 and COV002, which included a single-blind randomized controlled phase 2/3 trial of AZD1222 (ChAdOx1 nCoV-19) in healthy adults. Trial participant PBMC samples were collected at day 0 and day 28 after the second dose for TCRbeta chain sequencing. A note on this clone: Its recognized antigen is unknown. Base qualities are not provided; no much larger clone lies one nucleotide away.

Material: peripheral blood, obtained 28 days after the second AZD1222 dose. The source of this sequence is an adult who received the AZD1222 COVID-19 vaccine.

CDR3 region: CASSLSGSDEQFF. The nucleotide sequence reads as follows: TGTGCCAGCAGCTTATCCGGGAGCGATGAGCAGTTCTTC. Here the chain combines TRBV7-9 and TRBJ2-1; the D segment could be TRBD2, given 6 matching bases. The cysteine opens and the phenylalanine closes a CDR3 of 13 amino acids. CDR3 DNA only is kept here, 39 bases in frame from base 1. Between the V and J ends, shortened by 2 bases and 8 bases respectively, the junction contains 10 bases. CDR1 and CDR2, looked up from the germline V gene (reference sequence), are SEHNR and FQNEAQ. Here the CDR3 is joined to the reference TRBV7-9 and TRBJ2-1 genes, and the full variable domain is: DTGVSQNPRHKITKRGQNVTFRCDPISEHNRLYWYRQTLGQGPEFLTYFQNEAQLEKSRLLSDRFSAERPKGSFSTLEIQRTEQGDSAMYLCASSLSGSDEQFFGPGTRLTVL.